The 31 T cell receptor beta chains reported below all come from one sample, sequenced in a study of tumor-infiltrating lymphocytes in localized non-small cell lung cancer. Using immunoSEQ multiplex PCR, the repertoire was profiled, and TCRdb retains in-frame clones only, with some absent. The sample records about 21,000 clones, about 80% being singletons. Material for sequencing was lung tumor tissue. All receptors come from a human donor with non-small cell lung cancer.

The chain combines TRBV18 with TRBJ2-1, with 8 bases fitting TRBD2. The CDR3 contains 14 residues. Germline V gene data show CDR1 as KGHSH and CDR2 as LQKENI. J lost 6 bases, V lost 6 bases, and 7 bases had no gene match. The CDR3 coding sequence is TGTGCCAGCTCCCGGAGCGGGAGTAGCAATGAGCAGTTCTTC. Residues: CASSRSGSSNEQFF.

Notes on this clone: One end of the junction does not line up with germline, which may come from a read error. The rearrangement joins TRBV7-7 to TRBJ2-3; possible D gene TRBD2, 5 bases. CDR1 and CDR2 from the germline V gene are SSHAT and FNYEAQ (reference sequence). The CDR3 runs to 14 residues. CDR3 sequence reads: CASSLGGASDTQYF. As DNA, the CDR3 is TGTGCTAGCAGCTTAGGAGGAGCGTCAGATACGCAGTATTTT. The whole variable domain, filled in from reference TRBV7-7 and TRBJ2-3, reads GAGVSQSPRYKVTKRGQDVTLRCDPISSHATLYWYQQALGQGPEFLTYFNYEAQPDKSGLPSDRFSAERPEGSISTLTIQRTEQRDSAMYRCASSLGGASDTQYFGPGTRLTVL.

This chain connects TRBV19 to TRBJ1-1; unclear D gene. CDR1 is LNHDA, CDR2 SQIVND, per germline (reference sequence). The length of the CDR3 is 13 residues. V was shortened by 1 base and J by 4 bases, with 7 bases between the two germline ends. CDR3 residues: CASSIGRATEAFF. The CDR3 DNA reads as TGTGCCAGTAGTATAGGCCGGGCCACTGAAGCTTTCTTT.

This chain uses TRBV5-4 with TRBJ2-2; TRBD1 might be the D (5 bases). V was pared by 3 bases and J by 2 bases, with 11 bases between. The CDR3 spans 15 residues. The V gene's germline CDR1 is SGHNT and CDR2 YYREEE (reference sequence). CDR3 DNA: TGTGCCAGCAGCTCCACCAGGGCCAACACCGGGGAGCTGTTTTTT. Protein: CASSSTRANTGELFF.

In regard to this clone: The CDR3 ends on some other residue instead of the conserved phenylalanine or tryptophan, so this is likely a read error. The chain is built from TRBV2 and TRBJ1-2; D perhaps matches TRBD1 (6 bases). CDR3 length: 13 amino acids. CDR1 SNHLY and CDR2 FYNNEI come from the germline V gene. Trimming took 6 bases from V and 6 from J, leaving 14 bases between them. The CDR3 nucleotides read TGTGCCAGCAGGGTAGACAGGCGGGATGGCTACACCCTC. It encodes CASRVDRRDGYTL.

The J gene is TRBJ1-1, the V gene TRBV10-1; possibly TRBD1 for D (6 bases). Trimming cost V 7 bases and J 1 base, with 10 bases left between them. This CDR3 comprises 13 residues. Germline loops: CDR1 WNHNN, CDR2 SYGVQD (reference sequence). The CDR3 DNA is TGCGCCAGCAAAGGGGGAGGGAACACTGAAGCTTTCTTT. As protein: CASKGGGNTEAFF.

The chain combines TRBV6-5 with TRBJ1-5; TRBD1 agrees at 8 bases. The length of the CDR3 is 15 residues. The V and J ends lost 5 bases and 6 bases, in that order; junction bases with no gene match: 9. The V gene's germline CDR1 is MNHEY and CDR2 SVGAGI. The DNA for the CDR3 is TGTGCCAGCAGTCCCCAGACAGGGGTCGGTCAGCCCCAGCATTTT. This gives the protein CASSPQTGVGQPQHF.

This clone appeared a few times. The chain carries TRBV5-1 and TRBJ2-7; D is possibly TRBD1 (6 bases). This CDR3 has 15 residues. In germline, CDR1 is SGHRS, CDR2 YFSETQ. V gave up 5 bases and J gave up 1 base, with 16 bases separating them. The CDR3 region is CASSLEGVGSYEQYF. The CDR3 DNA follows: TGCGCCAGCAGTCTCGAGGGGGTTGGGTCCTACGAGCAGTACTTC. Using reference TRBV5-1 and TRBJ2-7 for the parts outside the CDR3, the full variable domain is KAGVTQTPRYLIKTRGQQVTLSCSPISGHRSVSWYQQTPGQGLQFLFEYFSETQRNKGNFPGRFSGRQFSNSRSEMNVSTLELGDSALYLCASSLEGVGSYEQYFGPGTRLTVT.

This chain links TRBV6-6 with TRBJ2-7, with 9 bases matching TRBD2. This CDR3 has 16 amino acids. Germline CDR1 reads MNHNY; CDR2 reads SVGAGI (reference sequence). V was clipped by 7 bases and J by 3 bases; unmatched bases: 13. The CDR3 loop is CASTDGWTSVRYEQYF. The CDR3, as DNA: TGTGCCAGCACCGACGGGTGGACTAGCGTACGCTACGAGCAGTACTTC.

The chain has TRBV6-6 and TRBJ1-5, with 7 positions matching TRBD1. Germline V gives CDR1 MNHNY, CDR2 SVGAGI (reference sequence). Trimming took 5 bases from V and 6 from J; bases not matched to a gene: 10. The CDR3 is made up of 15 amino acids. CDR3 protein: CASSDRYRGSQPQHF. CDR3 DNA sequence: TGTGCCAGCAGTGACCGTTACAGGGGAAGTCAGCCCCAGCATTTT.

This clone was picked up one time. This chain joins TRBV6-6 and TRBJ2-7; D unresolved. V lost 4 bases to trimming and J lost 4 bases, with 17 bases between them. Looked up from germline, CDR1 is MNHNY and CDR2 is SVGAGI (reference sequence). This CDR3 has 15 amino acids. The CDR3 here is CASSSEGFVGYEQYF. DNA for the CDR3: TGTGCCAGCAGTTCGGAAGGCTTCGTCGGGTACGAGCAGTACTTC.

The V and J genes are TRBV29-1 and TRBJ2-1; perhaps TRBD2 as D (6 bases). The CDR3 loop spans 11 amino acids. CDR1 and CDR2 (germline): SQVTM, ANQGSEA. DNA of the CDR3: TGCAGGGCTAGCGAGAACAATGAGCAGTTCTTC. Its protein is CRASENNEQFF.

This chain links TRBV5-4 with TRBJ1-3; a possible D gene is TRBD1 (5 bases). CDR3 size: 13 residues. Per the germline V gene, CDR1 is SGHNT and CDR2 is YYREEE (reference sequence). Trimming cost V 4 bases and J 8 bases, with 13 bases left between them. The CDR3 DNA reads as TGTGCCAGCAGCCACAGATGGGGGGACACCATATATTTT. This sequence encodes CASSHRWGDTIYF. The variable domain in full, completed from reference TRBV5-4 and TRBJ1-3, reads ETGVTQSPTHLIKTRGQQVTLRCSSQSGHNTVSWYQQALGQGPQFIFQYYREEENGRGNFPPRFSGLQFPNYSSELNVNALELDDSALYLCASSHRWGDTIYFGEGSWLTVV.

The chain carries TRBV2 and TRBJ2-2; D assignment may be TRBD1 or TRBD2 (6 bases each). The CDR3 extends over 17 amino acids. Germline values: CDR1 SNHLY, CDR2 FYNNEI. Trimming stripped 3 bases from V and 1 base from J, with 15 bases between. The CDR3 DNA is TGTGCCAGCAGTGAGGGAGGAAAGGGGGTGAACACCGGGGAGCTGTTTTTT. Its translation is CASSEGGKGVNTGELFF.

The chain is built from TRBV5-1 and TRBJ1-1; D gene ambiguous. The CDR3 is made up of 14 amino acids. CDR1 is SGHRS and CDR2 is YFSETQ in the germline V gene. V shed 4 bases and J shed 0 bases, with 10 bases lying between them. The CDR3 reads CASSVTTMNTEAFF. The DNA of the CDR3 is TGCGCCAGCAGCGTGACAACCATGAACACTGAAGCTTTCTTT.

The chain joins TRBV5-6 to TRBJ1-2; no firm D call. Germline V gene lookup returns CDR1 SGHDT and CDR2 YYEEEE. The CDR3 consists of 14 residues. V was cut by 0 bases and J by 0 bases, with 6 bases left in between. The CDR3 nucleotides are TGTGCCAGCAGCTTGGGTGGAACTAACTATGGCTACACCTTC. Its translation: CASSLGGTNYGYTF.

This chain links TRBV5-1 with TRBJ2-7, with TRBD1 matching 7 bases. Germline V gene lookup returns CDR1 SGHRS and CDR2 YFSETQ. CDR3 length: 14 residues. Trimming took 1 base from V and 6 from J; bases not matched to a gene: 7. CDR3 loop: CASSLYKGAGEQYF. Written as DNA, the CDR3 is TGCGCCAGCAGCTTGTACAAGGGGGCCGGCGAGCAGTACTTC.

The V and J genes are TRBV11-3 and TRBJ2-1; D is ambiguous. The CDR3 consists of 15 residues. Germline lookup yields CDR1 SGHNT and CDR2 YENEEA. V lost 3 bases and J 8 bases, leaving 17 bases between the germline ends. CDR3 sequence reads: CASSLNGVGFDEQFF. In DNA form, the CDR3 reads TGTGCCAGCAGCTTGAATGGGGTCGGTTTTGATGAGCAGTTCTTC.

The chain recombines TRBV7-2 with TRBJ2-2, with D perhaps matching TRBD2 (5 bases). The CDR3 extends over 14 amino acids. Trimming removed 5 bases at V and 4 bases at J, with 11 bases between. Germline V gives CDR1 SGHTA, CDR2 FQGNSA. CDR3 in amino acids: CASSATSGTGELFF. The DNA of the CDR3 is TGTGCCAGCAGCGCGACGAGCGGCACCGGGGAGCTGTTTTTT.

The V gene is TRBV5-6, the J gene TRBJ2-7; perhaps TRBD1 as D (5 bases). This CDR3 spans 12 amino acids. V was cut by 3 bases and J by 4 bases, with 8 bases left in between. Looked up from germline, CDR1 is SGHDT and CDR2 is YYEEEE. The CDR3 DNA reads as TGTGCCAGCAGCTCAGACAGTTACGAGCAGTACTTC. It is translated as CASSSDSYEQYF. Full variable domain (outside the CDR3, taken from reference TRBV5-6 and TRBJ2-7): DAGVTQSPTHLIKTRGQQVTLRCSPKSGHDTVSWYQQALGQGPQFIFQYYEEEERQRGNFPDRFSGHQFPNYSSELNVNALLLGDSALYLCASSSDSYEQYFGPGTRLTVT.

This chain connects TRBV14 to TRBJ2-5, with D unresolved. CDR3 size: 15 residues. V lost 0 bases to trimming and J lost 5 bases, with 13 bases between them. Germline values: CDR1 SGHDN, CDR2 FVKESK. Written as DNA, the CDR3 is TGTGCCAGCAGCCAAGATATGCTCTTTAGGGAGACCCAGTACTTC. Translating gives CASSQDMLFRETQYF.

The chain employs TRBV9 and TRBJ2-5, with D maybe TRBD1 (6 bases). Per the germline V gene, CDR1 is SGDLS and CDR2 is YYNGEE. The germline V and J ends were trimmed by 4 bases and 5 bases, with 33 bases remaining between them. This CDR3 is 20 amino acids long. CDR3 residues: CASSPRISPGAGDPLETQYF. CDR3 sequence (DNA): TGTGCCAGCAGCCCCCGTATTTCCCCCGGGGCAGGGGACCCGTTGGAGACCCAGTACTTC. Full variable domain (outside the CDR3, taken from reference TRBV9 and TRBJ2-5): DSGVTQTPKHLITATGQRVTLRCSPRSGDLSVYWYQQSLDQGLQFLIQYYNGEERAKGNILERFSAQQFPDLHSELNLSSLELGDSALYFCASSPRISPGAGDPLETQYFGPGTRLLVL.

The chain has TRBV29-1 and TRBJ2-2; 9 bases agree with TRBD1. J was trimmed by 1 base and V by 7 bases; bases with no gene match: 4. The CDR3 is 14 residues long. CDR1 and CDR2 from the germline V gene are SQVTM and ANQGSEA. CDR3 bases: TGCAGCGCTCGGACAGGGGTGAACACCGGGGAGCTGTTTTTT. It codes for CSARTGVNTGELFF.

CDR3 nucleotides: TGTGCCAGCAGAGTTAGCGGGATCGGTTACAATGAGCAGTTCTTC. Its translation is CASRVSGIGYNEQFF. The V gene is TRBV13, the J gene TRBJ2-1; 8 bases are shared with TRBD2. Per the germline V gene, CDR1 is PRHDT and CDR2 is FYEKMQ (reference sequence). The CDR3 has 15 amino acids. Trimming removed 6 bases from V and 4 bases from J; junction bases left unmatched: 8.

The chain recombines TRBV19 with TRBJ2-7, with TRBD1 matching 9 bases. Germline CDR1 is LNHDA and CDR2 is SQIVND (reference sequence). The V gene end was trimmed by 4 bases and the J gene end by 1 base; junction bases not matched to a gene: 5. The CDR3 length is 15 residues. In nucleotides, the CDR3 is TGTGCCAGTAGTAACCCCGGACAGGGGTCCTACGAGCAGTACTTC. It is translated as CASSNPGQGSYEQYF.

This clone was found once. The chain recombines TRBV5-1 with TRBJ2-3; 11 bases agree with TRBD2. Trimming removed 3 bases from V and 2 bases from J; junction bases left unmatched: 5. This CDR3 is 16 amino acids long. Germline values: CDR1 SGHRS, CDR2 YFSETQ. The CDR3 here is CASSSGLAEYTDTQYF. In nucleotides, the CDR3 is TGCGCCAGCAGCTCGGGACTAGCGGAGTACACAGATACGCAGTATTTT.

The chain employs TRBV29-1 and TRBJ1-5; TRBD1 aligns across 9 bases. CDR3 length: 16 amino acids. The V gene's germline CDR1 is SQVTM and CDR2 ANQGSEA. V lost 4 bases, J lost 2 bases, and 9 bases stayed unmatched. The CDR3 loop reads CSVGDPGQGGNQPQHF. CDR3 bases: TGCAGCGTTGGGGACCCGGGACAGGGAGGCAATCAGCCCCAGCATTTT.

V gene TRBV6-5 combines with J gene TRBJ2-3; D call uncertain. Per the germline V gene, CDR1 is MNHEY and CDR2 is SVGAGI. This CDR3 is built from 13 residues. The V and J ends lost 5 bases and 7 bases respectively, with 13 bases between them. The CDR3 nucleotides are TGTGCCAGCAGTCCCTGGCCGGAAAATACGCAGTATTTT. This codes for CASSPWPENTQYF.

This chain connects TRBV28 to TRBJ1-1, with 7 positions matching TRBD1. The CDR3 is 12 amino acids. Germline trimming cut 8 bases from V and 0 bases from J; bases unmatched to any gene: 0. From germline, CDR1 is MDHEN and CDR2 SYDVKM. The CDR3 nucleotides read TGTGCCAGCGGGACAGTGAACACTGAAGCTTTCTTT. Protein product: CASGTVNTEAFF.

The chain recombines TRBV15 with TRBJ1-5; 7 bases are shared with TRBD1. Trimming removed 0 bases from V and 4 bases from J; junction bases left unmatched: 3. The CDR3 is made up of 15 amino acids. Germline V lookup: CDR1 LNHNV, CDR2 YYDKDF (reference sequence). The CDR3 bases are TGTGCCACCAGCAGAGATCTGGACAGGAATCAGCCCCAGCATTTT. The encoded protein is CATSRDLDRNQPQHF.

This clone was observed a single time. This sequence joins TRBV6-6 and TRBJ1-3, with TRBD1 as a possible D gene (5 bases). Germline CDR1 is MNHNY and CDR2 is SVGAGI (reference sequence). The CDR3 totals 13 residues. The V end lost 8 bases, the J end lost 14 bases, and 22 bases lay between the germline ends. The CDR3 sequence: CASRRQSTSEVYF. Here the CDR3 DNA reads TGTGCCAGCCGACGACAGTCGACCTCAGAAGTATATTTT.